The TCR beta chain described here comes from a study of cytomegalovirus exposure and HLA in healthy donors. Broader study findings: There were approximately 150 TCR beta chains listed as cytomegalovirus-associated. Accurate predictions that matched the HLA-A and HLA-B alleles of most subjects were reportedly made from TCR beta sequences. Most likely, a cluster of highly shared sequence variants arose as a sequencing artifact. An analysis was carried out at a later point. It showed that HLA-associated TCR beta chains were more clonally expanded than equally common non-associated chains.

A note on this clone: Its specificity is unknown.

Germline lookup yields CDR1 MDHEN and CDR2 SYDVKM. This CDR3 region has 18 residues. V dropped 1 base and J dropped 5; count of bases not matched to a gene: 12. PCR was performed using 60 Vbeta and 13 Jbeta primers. The method was immunoSEQ multiplex PCR; TCRdb's version includes in-frame clones alone and lacks a portion of them. Here the sample spans around 150,000 clones, around 80% being singletons. What was sequenced was PBMCs. The origin of this receptor is a man aged 40-49 years in good health and CMV-seronegative. This chain uses TRBV28 with TRBJ2-5; 11 bases match TRBD2. This CDR3 reads CASSLYGLAGGSGETQYF. The CDR3 DNA follows: TGTGCCAGCAGTTTATATGGGCTAGCGGGAGGTAGTGGGGAGACCCAGTACTTC.